The clone carrying this TCR beta chain was recorded once. Its antigen is undetermined. These data are taken from a study of cytomegalovirus exposure and HLA in healthy donors. Study-wide findings and caveats: In an earlier analysis, in approximately 570 donors, most V segments appeared productive either ~90% or ~30% of the time. A highly shared variant cluster was judged a likely technical artifact. Donors belonging to an Asian-associated ancestry cluster reportedly showed fewer N-insertions in productive TCRs than the roughly 670-donor mean, according to what a later analysis found.

This PCR relied on a set of 60 Vbeta primers and 13 Jbeta primers. Source study methods: Later, an analysis found roughly 80 million unique TCR beta chains, and roughly 10 million of these were shared. Generated by immunoSEQ multiplex PCR, the TCRdb table keeps only in-frame clones and is missing some. V, J and clone size were drawn from that table, and D and trimming were deduced from the DNA. The data show around 130,000 clones, with about 81% seen just once and 1.5% to 2% held by the top ten. CDR1 MNHEY and CDR2 SVGAGI come from the germline V gene. Between the trimmed V and J ends, which lost 6 bases and 1 base, there was a span of 15 bases. The CDR3 is made up of 15 amino acids.

The rearrangement joins TRBV6-5 to TRBJ1-1; D is uncertain. The sequencing input was PBMCs. The sequence derives from a man aged 40-50 years in good health and CMV-seronegative. The CDR3 sequence: CASSPVAGWNTEAFF. In DNA, the CDR3 is TGTGCCAGCAGCCCCGTCGCAGGCTGGAACACTGAAGCTTTCTTT.